This TCR beta chain derives from a study of Graves' ophthalmopathy and Graves' hyperthyroidism. The germline V gene encodes CDR1 MDHEN and CDR2 SYDVKM. The CDR3 is made up of 16 amino acids. V shed 5 bases, J shed 3 bases, and the junction held 10 bases outside the gene matches. Amplified TCR beta CDR3 regions were obtained using RNA transcripts as template. RT-PCR with HTBI primers came first, then second-round multiplex PCR. TCRdb reprocessed the multiplex PCR reads via MiXCR and lists one record per CDR3 protein. There are 500,000 to 700,000 distinct CDR3 sequences in the sample; roughly 20% occur only once, and approximately 6.5% lies in the top ten.

The rearrangement uses TRBV28 and TRBJ1-2; 9 bases line up with TRBD1. The sequencing sample was made of peripheral blood. The clonotype was recovered from a young woman with stable Graves' hyperthyroidism. Some clones in this sample may be carry-over from other donors' samples. CDR3 residues: CASSPAGTGGDYGYTF. DNA of the CDR3: TGTGCCAGCAGTCCCGCAGGCACAGGGGGCGACTATGGCTACACCTTC.